A single sample gave rise to the 18 T cell receptor beta chains below, sequenced in a study of blood T cell repertoires in COVID-19. Sequencing used immunoSEQ multiplex PCR; TCRdb keeps in-frame clones, though not all of them. The sample carries approximately 380,000 clones, roughly nine tenths recorded once. Sequenced: PBMCs or T cells enriched from blood (not recorded which). Receptors originate from a middle-aged woman who had been exposed to COVID-19.

The chain uses TRBV27 and TRBJ1-6, with D possibly matching TRBD1 (5 bases). The germline CDR1 and CDR2 sequences are MNHEY and SMNVEV (reference sequence). Trimming cost V 2 bases and J 8 bases, with 10 bases left between them. This CDR3 is built from 14 residues. CDR3 sequence: CASSLETAYSPLHF. The CDR3 bases are TGTGCCAGCAGTTTAGAGACAGCTTATTCACCCCTCCACTTT.

This clone was seen only once. The chain uses TRBV4-3 and TRBJ1-1, with TRBD1 matching over 7 bases. CDR3 length: 16 residues. Germline V gene sequence: CDR1 LGHNA, CDR2 YSLEER. V gave up 1 base and J gave up 5 bases; unmatched junction bases: 10. The CDR3 bases are TGCGCCAGCAGCCAAGCAACGAGGGGGCGGAGGACTGAAGCTTTCTTT. Protein: CASSQATRGRRTEAFF.

This clone was observed once. V usage is TRBV6-5 and J usage is TRBJ1-1; D call uncertain. CDR3 length equals 14 residues. V lost 2 bases to trimming and J lost 0 bases, with 7 bases between them. Germline-derived CDR1 and CDR2 are MNHEY and SVGAGI. The CDR3 loop reads CASSYGSLNTEAFF. Here the CDR3 DNA reads TGTGCCAGCAGTTACGGGAGCTTGAACACTGAAGCTTTCTTT.

This rearrangement joins TRBV24-1 to TRBJ2-3; possible D gene TRBD2, 5 bases. Per germline, CDR1 KGHDR and CDR2 SFDVKD. V gave up 6 bases and J gave up 5 bases, with 20 bases separating them. The CDR3 is made up of 16 amino acids. The CDR3 region has the DNA TGTGCCACCAGTAAAAGAGGGAGTGGCCCTCAAGATACGCAGTATTTT. This gives the protein CATSKRGSGPQDTQYF.

The chain joins TRBV29-1 to TRBJ1-1, with unresolved D. Germline V gene sequence: CDR1 SQVTM, CDR2 ANQGSEA. The V and J ends lost 3 bases and 12 bases respectively, with 17 bases between them. This CDR3 contains 12 residues. CDR3: CSVDVPEAAPFF. The CDR3 DNA reads as TGCAGCGTTGATGTGCCGGAAGCGGCTCCTTTCTTT. The whole variable domain, filled in from reference TRBV29-1 and TRBJ1-1, reads SAVISQKPSRDICQRGTSLTIQCQVDSQVTMMFWYRQQPGQSLTLIATANQGSEATYESGFVIDKFPISRPNLTFSTLTVSNMSPEDSSIYLCSVDVPEAAPFFGQGTRLTVV.

The J gene is TRBJ1-1, the V gene TRBV30; D might be TRBD1 (5 bases). The germline CDR1 and CDR2 sequences are GTSNPN and SVGIG (reference sequence). The V gene lost 4 bases and the J gene lost 4 bases, with 16 bases spanning the gap. This CDR3 is 14 amino acids long. The CDR3 reads CAWTSGRVSTEAFF. The CDR3, as DNA: TGTGCCTGGACGTCAGGGAGGGTGAGCACTGAAGCTTTCTTT. Looking up the rest from reference TRBV30 and TRBJ1-1 gives the full variable domain: SQTIHQWPATLVQPVGSPLSLECTVEGTSNPNLYWYRQAAGRGLQLLFYSVGIGQISSEVPQNLSASRPQDRQFILSSKKLLLSDSGFYLCAWTSGRVSTEAFFGQGTRLTVV.

This chain connects TRBV7-2 to TRBJ2-3; 8 bases fit TRBD2. Unmatched junction bases numbered 10, after V lost 1 base and J lost 1 base. The CDR3 spans 18 residues. Germline V gene sequence: CDR1 SGHTA, CDR2 FQGNSA. The CDR3: CASSLGAPLTSGTDTQYF. DNA for the CDR3: TGTGCCAGCAGCTTAGGGGCCCCCCTGACTAGCGGCACAGATACGCAGTATTTT.

The CDR3 DNA reads as TGTGCCAGCAGCTTAGAAGCTAGCGGGGGAAGCACAGATACGCAGTATTTT. Its protein is CASSLEASGGSTDTQYF. The rearrangement links TRBV7-9 to TRBJ2-3; TRBD2 aligns across 10 bases. Losses at the gene ends were 1 base for V and 0 bases for J; bases not matched to a gene: 4. The germline V gene has CDR1 SEHNR and CDR2 FQNEAQ (reference sequence). CDR3 length: 17 amino acids.

With regard to this clone: Distinct nucleotide sequences in the sample also encode this CDR3. The CDR3 sequence is CASSLSVVNTEAFF. CDR3 nucleotide sequence: TGTGCCAGCAGTTTAAGCGTGGTGAACACTGAAGCTTTCTTT. The V gene is TRBV27, the J gene TRBJ1-1, with no clear D. The CDR3 totals 14 residues. The germline V and J ends were trimmed by 2 bases and 0 bases, with 7 bases remaining between them. Germline lookup yields CDR1 MNHEY and CDR2 SMNVEV (reference sequence).

The chain recombines TRBV9 with TRBJ1-4, with D maybe TRBD1 (6 bases). The CDR3 runs 12 residues. Germline CDR1 and CDR2: SGDLS and YYNGEE. Deletions cut 4 bases from V and 12 bases from J, with 13 bases between. The CDR3 loop is CASSPQGGELFF. In nucleotides, the CDR3 is TGTGCCAGCAGCCCCCAAGGGGGGGAACTGTTTTTT.

V is TRBV14 and J is TRBJ2-2, with D possibly TRBD2 on 7 matching bases. Germline CDR1 and CDR2: SGHDN and FVKESK. The CDR3 runs to 17 residues. Trimming cost V 3 bases and J 6 bases, with 20 bases left between them. As DNA, the CDR3 is TGTGCCAGCAGCCACTTTCCTCTAGGGGGGGACCCCGGGGAGCTGTTTTTT. Translation gives CASSHFPLGGDPGELFF.

The chain employs TRBV21-1 and TRBJ1-6; the table's D gene call, TRBD1, was not cross checked with the DNA. TRBV21-1 is assigned pseudogene status. CDR3 size: 14 residues. CDR3 in DNA: TGTGCCAGCAGGGGGCTGATCGAGAATTCACCCCTCCACTTT. Its protein product is CASRGLIENSPLHF.

The genes are TRBV27 and TRBJ2-1; 7 nucleotides align to TRBD2. V lost 2 bases to trimming and J lost 1 base; unmatched junction nucleotides: 5. The CDR3 covers 16 residues. Looked up from germline, CDR1 is MNHEY and CDR2 is SMNVEV (reference sequence). The CDR3 here is CASSLLEGGSYNEQFF. In nucleotides, the CDR3 is TGTGCCAGCAGTTTACTTGAGGGAGGGTCCTACAATGAGCAGTTCTTC.

The rearrangement joins TRBV19 to TRBJ2-4, with D perhaps TRBD2 (6 bases). Germline-derived CDR1 and CDR2 are LNHDA and SQIVND (reference sequence). CDR3 size: 19 residues. V was cut by 6 bases and J by 0 bases, with 24 bases left in between. Here the CDR3 reads CASSTLPKEGSLAKNIQYF. Here the CDR3 DNA reads TGTGCCAGTAGCACATTACCAAAGGAGGGGTCCTTAGCCAAAAACATTCAGTACTTC.

This clone was seen a few times. The chain has TRBV27 and TRBJ1-5, with D uncertain. Germline V gives CDR1 MNHEY, CDR2 SMNVEV (reference sequence). Between the trimmed V and J ends, which lost 4 bases and 3 bases, there was a span of 22 bases. The CDR3 loop spans 18 amino acids. In nucleotides, the CDR3 is TGTGCCAGCAGTTCGCCCTCGCCGATGGGAGGCAACAATCAGCCCCAGCATTTT. Protein sequence: CASSSPSPMGGNNQPQHF.

The CDR3 here is CASSSRQVNTEAFF. CDR3 in DNA: TGTGCCAGCAGTTCGCGACAGGTAAACACTGAAGCTTTCTTT. This chain uses TRBV13 with TRBJ1-1; the D gene is possibly TRBD1 (6 bases). From germline, CDR1 is PRHDT and CDR2 FYEKMQ (reference sequence). Trimming cost V 6 bases and J 2 bases, with 13 bases left between them. This CDR3 contains 14 residues. Looking up the rest from reference TRBV13 and TRBJ1-1 gives the full variable domain: AAGVIQSPRHLIKEKRETATLKCYPIPRHDTVYWYQQGPGQDPQFLISFYEKMQSDKGSIPDRFSAQQFSDYHSELNMSSLELGDSALYFCASSSRQVNTEAFFGQGTRLTVV.

The chain has TRBV18 and TRBJ1-2, with 7 positions matching TRBD1. J was trimmed by 8 bases and V by 0 bases; bases with no gene match: 6. The germline V gene encodes CDR1 KGHSH and CDR2 LQKENI. This CDR3 has 14 amino acids. This CDR3 is CASSPPNRGGGYTF. The CDR3 DNA reads TGTGCCAGCTCACCACCTAACAGGGGAGGCGGCTACACCTTC.

CDR3 DNA: TGTGCCACCAGCAGTTCGGACAGCTACTCTGGAAACACCATATATTTT. Protein sequence: CATSSSDSYSGNTIYF. V usage is TRBV15 and J usage is TRBJ1-3, with a weak D call TRBD1 (6 bases). Between the trimmed V and J ends, which lost 3 bases and 0 bases, there was a span of 12 bases. CDR3 length: 16 amino acids. Germline values: CDR1 LNHNV, CDR2 YYDKDF (reference sequence).